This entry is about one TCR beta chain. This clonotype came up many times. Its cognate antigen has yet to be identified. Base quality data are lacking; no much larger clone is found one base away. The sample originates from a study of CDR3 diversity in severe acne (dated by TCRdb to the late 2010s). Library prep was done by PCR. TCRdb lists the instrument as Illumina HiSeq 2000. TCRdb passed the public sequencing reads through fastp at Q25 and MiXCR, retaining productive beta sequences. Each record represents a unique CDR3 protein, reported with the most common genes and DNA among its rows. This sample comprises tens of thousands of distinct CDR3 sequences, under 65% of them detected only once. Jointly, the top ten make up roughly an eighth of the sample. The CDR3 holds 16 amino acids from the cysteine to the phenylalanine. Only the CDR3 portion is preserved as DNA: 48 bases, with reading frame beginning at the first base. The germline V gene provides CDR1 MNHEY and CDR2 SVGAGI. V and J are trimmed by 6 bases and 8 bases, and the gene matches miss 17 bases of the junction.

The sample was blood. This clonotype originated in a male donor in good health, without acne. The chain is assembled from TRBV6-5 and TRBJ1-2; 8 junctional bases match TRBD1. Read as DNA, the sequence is TGTGCCAGCAGCCTTCGGGGGGGACAGGCCCTGGACGGCTACACCTTC. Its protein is CASSLRGGQALDGYTF.